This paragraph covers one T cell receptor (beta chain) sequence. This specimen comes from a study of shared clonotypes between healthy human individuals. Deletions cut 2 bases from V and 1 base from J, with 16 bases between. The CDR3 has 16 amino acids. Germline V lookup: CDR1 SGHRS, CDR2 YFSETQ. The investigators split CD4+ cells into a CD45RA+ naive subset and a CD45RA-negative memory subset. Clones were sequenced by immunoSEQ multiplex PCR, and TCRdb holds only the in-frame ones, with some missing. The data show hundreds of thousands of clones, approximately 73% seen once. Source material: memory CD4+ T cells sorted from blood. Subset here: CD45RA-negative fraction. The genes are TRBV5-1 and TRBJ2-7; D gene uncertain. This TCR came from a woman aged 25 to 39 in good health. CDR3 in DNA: TGCGCCAGCAGCTTAAACACAGTTGGCGGATCCTACGAGCAGTACTTC. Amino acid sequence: CASSLNTVGGSYEQYF.